The 11 T cell receptor beta chains reported below all come from one sample, sequenced in a study of T cells after yellow fever vaccination. TCRdb analysed the 5' RACE reads with MiXCR anew, one entry per CDR3 protein. The table has 300,000 to 450,000 distinct CDR3 sequences, roughly 8.6% seen once. This material consisted of PBMCs, taken about 41 days after the first yellow fever vaccination. The receptor source for this set is a man younger than 35 who received the YFV17D yellow fever vaccine.

This clonotype was detected many times. The V gene is TRBV6-1, the J gene TRBJ2-7; TRBD1 agrees at 8 bases. The CDR3 length is 14 residues. From germline, CDR1 is MNHNS and CDR2 SASEGT. Trimming at V came to 6 bases and at J to 6 bases, leaving 10 bases not matched to a gene. CDR3 protein: CASSSGQVLSEQYF. CDR3 sequence (DNA): TGTGCCAGCAGCTCGGGACAGGTGTTAAGCGAGCAGTACTTC.

The chain is built from TRBV5-1 and TRBJ2-3; 10 bases map to TRBD2. This CDR3 comprises 16 residues. V gave up 4 bases and J gave up 3 bases; unmatched junction bases: 8. The germline gives CDR1 SGHRS, CDR2 YFSETQ. The CDR3 is CASSGGLARETDTQYF. The CDR3 nucleotides read TGCGCCAGCAGCGGGGGACTAGCGCGAGAAACAGATACGCAGTATTTT. Using reference TRBV5-1 and TRBJ2-3 for the parts outside the CDR3, the full variable domain is KAGVTQTPRYLIKTRGQQVTLSCSPISGHRSVSWYQQTPGQGLQFLFEYFSETQRNKGNFPGRFSGRQFSNSRSEMNVSTLELGDSALYLCASSGGLARETDTQYFGPGTRLTVL.

This clonotype has at least ten counts. The V gene is TRBV7-7, the J gene TRBJ2-2; D unresolved. V lost 6 bases, J lost 6 bases, and 8 bases lay in between. Germline CDR1 reads SSHAT; CDR2 reads FNYEAQ (reference sequence). This CDR3 is 12 amino acids long. CDR3 sequence: CASRQPPGELFF. CDR3 nucleotide sequence: TGTGCCAGCAGGCAGCCACCCGGGGAGCTGTTTTTT.

This clonotype was counted between two and nine times. The chain joins TRBV27 to TRBJ1-5, with D perhaps matching TRBD1 (5 bases). Trimming pared 2 bases from V and 7 bases from J, leaving 12 bases between. The CDR3 sequence is 14 residues long. Looked up from germline, CDR1 is MNHEY and CDR2 is SMNVEV (reference sequence). The CDR3 protein is CASSLQGVNQPQHF. DNA of the CDR3: TGTGCCAGCAGTTTACAGGGCGTCAACCAGCCCCAGCATTTT.

This clonotype was picked up a small number of times. V and J are TRBV13 and TRBJ2-1, with D perhaps TRBD1 (6 bases). Trimming took off 5 bases at V and 0 bases at J, with 14 bases between the two ends. CDR3 size: 16 residues. Germline lookup yields CDR1 PRHDT and CDR2 FYEKMQ (reference sequence). This CDR3 is CASSHRDLSSYNEQFF. Here the CDR3 DNA reads TGTGCCAGCAGCCACAGGGACCTGAGCTCCTACAATGAGCAGTTCTTC.

In this sample, this clonotype turned up many times. The rearrangement uses TRBV7-9 and TRBJ2-1; 9 nucleotides align to TRBD1. V dropped 5 bases and J dropped 12; count of bases not matched to a gene: 8. Germline V gives CDR1 SEHNR, CDR2 FQNEAQ (reference sequence). CDR3 length: 13 amino acids. CDR3 protein: CASSMGQGGGQFF. The DNA of the CDR3 is TGTGCCAGCAGCATGGGACAGGGCGGGGGGCAGTTCTTC.

In this sample, this clonotype turned up a few times. The DNA for the CDR3 is TGTGCCAGCATAGCAGATCCAAATTCACCCCTCCACTTT. Translated: CASIADPNSPLHF. V usage is TRBV2 and J usage is TRBJ1-6; D uncertain. The CDR3 runs 13 residues. Deletions cut 7 bases from V and 7 bases from J, with 11 bases between. Per germline, CDR1 SNHLY and CDR2 FYNNEI.

This clonotype was counted between two and nine times. The chain combines TRBV5-1 with TRBJ1-6; no definite D call. Trimming removed 0 bases at V and 0 bases at J, with 16 bases between. Looked up from germline, CDR1 is SGHRS and CDR2 is YFSETQ. There are 19 residues in the CDR3. Written as DNA, the CDR3 is TGCGCCAGCAGCTTGGGGGCGGCTCTGGGAGGCTCCTATAATTCACCCCTCCACTTT. Encoded protein: CASSLGAALGGSYNSPLHF.

This chain links TRBV7-3 with TRBJ2-3; TRBD2 agrees at 8 bases. With 3 bases clipped from V and 3 bases from J, the junction kept 8 bases outside the gene matches. Germline CDR1 and CDR2: SGHTA and FQGTGA. CDR3 length equals 16 residues. CDR3 sequence (DNA): TGTGCCAGCAGCTTTGGATCCAGCGGGGGTACAGATACGCAGTATTTT. Encoded protein: CASSFGSSGGTDTQYF.

The chain uses TRBV28 and TRBJ1-1; D unresolved. V gave up 10 bases and J gave up 5 bases, with 14 bases separating them. The length of the CDR3 is 12 residues. The germline V gene encodes CDR1 MDHEN and CDR2 SYDVKM. The DNA for the CDR3 is TGTGCCACTGAGTTCGCCAGGACTGAAGCTTTCTTT. Its protein is CATEFARTEAFF.

This clonotype was counted a few times. The V gene is TRBV27, the J gene TRBJ1-4; tentatively, D is TRBD1 (5 bases). The germline V and J ends were trimmed by 5 bases and 3 bases, with 7 bases remaining between them. The CDR3 consists of 13 residues. Germline V gene sequence: CDR1 MNHEY, CDR2 SMNVEV (reference sequence). The CDR3 reads CASSRGSNEKLFF. CDR3 bases: TGTGCCAGCAGTCGGGGGTCTAATGAAAAACTGTTTTTT.